The 27 T cell receptor beta chains in this list originate from one sample, sequenced in a study of identifying expanded T cells in peripheral blood. Profiling relied on immunoSEQ multiplex PCR, and the TCRdb table lists in-frame clones only, not all of them. Among tens of thousands of clones listed, under 85% were seen once. The specimen was blood. Receptor source: a person aged 18-70 years in good health.

The rearrangement links TRBV11-2 to TRBJ2-7; 15 bases match TRBD2. V lost 5 bases to trimming and J lost 7 bases; unmatched junction nucleotides: 3. Germline lookup yields CDR1 SGHAT and CDR2 FQNNGV. CDR3 length equals 14 residues. CDR3 loop: CASSRGLAGGEQYF. CDR3 DNA: TGTGCCAGCAGCCGGGGACTAGCGGGAGGTGAGCAGTACTTC.

This chain joins TRBV7-6 and TRBJ2-1; a possible D gene is TRBD2 (7 bases). The germline V gene encodes CDR1 SGHVS and CDR2 FNYEAQ. The CDR3 is 15 amino acids. The ends were cut back, 1 base at V and 7 bases at J, with 14 bases in the middle. CDR3 loop: CASSLGGGAQNEQFF. The CDR3 bases are TGTGCCAGCAGCTTAGGAGGGGGGGCACAAAATGAGCAGTTCTTC.

The chain is built from TRBV10-3 and TRBJ2-1, with a tentative D call TRBD1 (6 bases). Germline V gives CDR1 ENHRY, CDR2 SYGVKD. V lost 7 bases, J lost 9 bases, and 10 bases lay in between. This CDR3 is built from 11 residues. CDR3 sequence (DNA): TGTGCCATCACAGGGGCAGGTGAGCAGTTCTTC. This translates into CAITGAGEQFF.

This clone was seen only a few times. The chain recombines TRBV5-4 with TRBJ1-2, with 9 nucleotides matching TRBD1. The CDR3 consists of 14 residues. With 2 bases clipped from V and 6 bases from J, the junction kept 5 bases outside the gene matches. CDR1 and CDR2 (germline): SGHNT, YYREEE (reference sequence). The CDR3 sequence: CASSLMDRGHGYTF. The CDR3 DNA is TGTGCCAGCAGCTTAATGGACAGGGGCCATGGCTACACCTTC.

The chain joins TRBV30 to TRBJ1-1; TRBD1 matches 7 bases. Germline V gene sequence: CDR1 GTSNPN, CDR2 SVGIG (reference sequence). Trimming cost V 0 bases and J 5 bases; bases outside gene matches: 6. CDR3 size: 14 residues. The CDR3 sequence: CAWSVLQGRTEAFF. CDR3 sequence (DNA): TGTGCCTGGAGTGTACTACAGGGGAGGACTGAAGCTTTCTTT.

This chain connects TRBV7-8 to TRBJ1-1; TRBD1 matches 7 bases. The CDR3 length is 16 residues. The germline V gene has CDR1 SGHVS and CDR2 FQNEAQ. The trim removed 2 bases at V and 6 bases at J, leaving 12 bases unmatched. Here the CDR3 reads CASSLRDSVRGAEAFF. The CDR3 DNA follows: TGTGCCAGCAGCTTAAGGGACAGCGTCAGAGGAGCTGAAGCTTTCTTT. Drawing the rest from reference TRBV7-8 and TRBJ1-1, the complete variable domain is GAGVSQSPRYKVAKRGQDVALRCDPISGHVSLFWYQQALGQGPEFLTYFQNEAQLDKSGLPSDRFFAERPEGSVSTLKIQRTQQEDSAVYLCASSLRDSVRGAEAFFGQGTRLTVV.

The chain recombines TRBV5-4 with TRBJ2-5; 14 bases match TRBD2. Per the germline V gene, CDR1 is SGHNT and CDR2 is YYREEE (reference sequence). CDR3 size: 16 residues. The V segment lost 2 bases and the J segment 2 bases; nucleotides outside the gene matches: 2. CDR3 sequence: CASSLGTSGRQETQYF. The CDR3 DNA follows: TGTGCCAGCAGCTTAGGGACTAGCGGGAGACAAGAGACCCAGTACTTC.

The rearrangement joins TRBV5-1 to TRBJ2-3, with no clear D. CDR3 length: 15 amino acids. Trimming shortened V by 0 bases and J by 0 bases, and 8 bases separated the two germline ends. The germline CDR1 and CDR2 sequences are SGHRS and YFSETQ. This CDR3 is CASSLDSSSTDTQYF. CDR3 bases: TGCGCCAGCAGCTTGGACAGCTCTAGCACAGATACGCAGTATTTT.

This clone was seen only once. The chain carries TRBV19 and TRBJ1-2; D is ambiguous. Trimming pared 4 bases from V and 4 bases from J, leaving 10 bases between. The CDR3 runs to 13 residues. CDR1 and CDR2 from the germline V gene are LNHDA and SQIVND (reference sequence). CDR3 sequence (DNA): TGTGCCAGTAGTAACAGAACACCCTATGGCTACACCTTC. Its translation is CASSNRTPYGYTF.

The chain carries TRBV7-2 and TRBJ1-2, with a weak D call TRBD1 (6 bases). In germline, CDR1 is SGHTA, CDR2 FQGNSA. The CDR3 sequence is 16 residues long. The V end lost 4 bases, the J end lost 0 bases, and 15 bases lay between the germline ends. The CDR3 sequence: CASSSPRDISNYGYTF. The CDR3 coding sequence is TGTGCCAGCAGCTCACCCCGGGACATCTCTAACTATGGCTACACCTTC.

V gene TRBV9 combines with J gene TRBJ1-6; TRBD1 is a possible D gene (5 bases). Germline assignment: CDR1 SGDLS and CDR2 YYNGEE. The CDR3 contains 14 residues. Trimming stripped 3 bases from V and 5 bases from J, with 9 bases between. The CDR3 here is CASSGRQHNSPLHF. The CDR3 DNA reads as TGTGCCAGCAGCGGCCGACAGCATAATTCACCCCTCCACTTT.

The chain combines TRBV6-6 with TRBJ2-3, with D unresolved. The V end was cut by 7 bases, the J end by 0 bases, with 11 bases between. Germline V CDR1 and CDR2: MNHNY, SVGAGI (reference sequence). The CDR3 runs 14 residues. CDR3 residues: CASTDRSSTDTQYF. As DNA, the CDR3 is TGTGCCAGCACTGACCGGTCTAGCACAGATACGCAGTATTTT.

This rearrangement joins TRBV10-3 to TRBJ2-1, with a weak D call TRBD2 (6 bases). The CDR3 contains 12 residues. CDR1 and CDR2 (germline): ENHRY, SYGVKD. Trimming shortened V by 0 bases and J by 12 bases, and 9 bases separated the two germline ends. The CDR3 protein is CAISESRGGQFF. In nucleotides, the CDR3 is TGTGCCATCAGTGAGTCAAGGGGAGGGCAGTTCTTC.

The chain employs TRBV5-6 and TRBJ2-2, with 7 bases identical to TRBD2. V shed 3 bases and J 6 bases; nucleotides not matched to a gene: 17. Germline lookup yields CDR1 SGHDT and CDR2 YYEEEE. This CDR3 is built from 18 residues. The CDR3 region has the DNA TGTGCCAGCAGCTCACCCACAGTGGGGTCGGGGAGGGCCGGGGAGCTGTTTTTT. It encodes CASSSPTVGSGRAGELFF.

The chain couples TRBV6-1 to TRBJ1-3; a weak D match, TRBD1 (6 bases). Germline CDR1 is MNHNS and CDR2 is SASEGT. The ends were cut back, 4 bases at V and 0 bases at J, with 13 bases in the middle. The CDR3 consists of 16 residues. This CDR3 reads CASSVFNRDSGNTIYF. The CDR3 DNA follows: TGTGCCAGCAGTGTTTTCAACAGGGACTCTGGAAACACCATATATTTT.

The chain combines TRBV7-2 with TRBJ2-7; 9 bases fit TRBD2. V gave up 3 bases and J gave up 7 bases; unmatched junction bases: 7. This CDR3 contains 14 residues. Germline loops: CDR1 SGHTA, CDR2 FQGNSA. CDR3 DNA: TGTGCCAGCAGCTTTCATCGCGGGAGGGGTGAGCAGTACTTC. It codes for CASSFHRGRGEQYF.

This clone was seen only a few times. The gene calls are TRBV18 and TRBJ2-2; TRBD1 aligns across 10 bases. Germline assignment: CDR1 KGHSH and CDR2 LQKENI. The V and J ends lost 3 bases and 6 bases, in that order; junction bases with no gene match: 13. The CDR3 covers 18 residues. The CDR3 loop reads CASSPLNRGQGVPGELFF. The CDR3 DNA reads as TGTGCCAGCTCACCGCTGAACCGCGGACAGGGGGTTCCCGGGGAGCTGTTTTTT.

This clone was detected only a few times. The V gene is TRBV5-6, the J gene TRBJ2-7; TRBD1 aligns across 7 bases. From germline, CDR1 is SGHDT and CDR2 YYEEEE. The CDR3 is 15 amino acids. Trimming took 0 bases from V and 6 from J; bases not matched to a gene: 9. The chain's CDR3 is CASSLGPLTGIEQYV. CDR3 in DNA: TGTGCCAGCAGCTTGGGCCCCTTGACAGGGATCGAGCAGTACGTC.

The rearrangement uses TRBV7-9 and TRBJ1-4; D not resolved. The germline V gene has CDR1 SEHNR and CDR2 FQNEAQ (reference sequence). The V end lost 1 base, the J end lost 4 bases, and 7 bases lay between the germline ends. The CDR3 has 14 amino acids. This chain's CDR3 is CASSLGERNEKLFF. The CDR3 DNA reads as TGTGCCAGCAGCTTAGGGGAGCGTAATGAAAAACTGTTTTTT.

The sample holds a few counts of this clone. This rearrangement joins TRBV18 to TRBJ1-5; D not resolved. V was trimmed by 1 base and J by 5 bases, leaving 12 bases between them. CDR1 and CDR2 from the germline V gene are KGHSH and LQKENI. The CDR3 spans 15 residues. This CDR3 is CASSPHIGLDQPQHF. Here the CDR3 DNA reads TGTGCCAGCTCACCACATATAGGGCTCGATCAGCCCCAGCATTTT.

This CDR3 is CASRGHFQETQYF. Here the CDR3 DNA reads TGTGCCAGCAGAGGACACTTCCAAGAGACCCAGTACTTC. The V gene is TRBV25-1, the J gene TRBJ2-5; tentative D call: TRBD1 (5 bases). Germline V lookup: CDR1 MGHDK, CDR2 SYGVNS. Trimming shortened V by 6 bases and J by 1 base, and 9 bases separated the two germline ends. This CDR3 is built from 13 residues.

The chain carries TRBV4-1 and TRBJ1-1, with D possibly matching TRBD1 (6 bases). The CDR3 length is 15 residues. Deletions cut 0 bases from V and 1 base from J, with 9 bases between. From germline, CDR1 is MGHRA and CDR2 YSYEKL. The CDR3 DNA sequence: TGCGCCAGCAGCCAAGATGGGGGGGCGAACACTGAAGCTTTCTTT. Amino acids: CASSQDGGANTEAFF.

The CDR3 DNA reads TGTGCCAGCAGCTCGGTCGGGTACTACGAGCAGTACTTC. It is translated as CASSSVGYYEQYF. The gene calls are TRBV11-2 and TRBJ2-7; no definite D call. CDR3 length equals 13 residues. V was trimmed by 4 bases and J by 3 bases, leaving 10 bases between them. Germline V gene lookup returns CDR1 SGHAT and CDR2 FQNNGV.

The chain employs TRBV27 and TRBJ1-6; D unresolved. In germline, CDR1 is MNHEY, CDR2 SMNVEV (reference sequence). CDR3 length: 15 residues. The V end lost 5 bases, the J end lost 10 bases, and 18 bases lay between the germline ends. The CDR3 DNA reads TGTGCCAGCAGTGAATGGGGATCTGGTGGGTCACCCCTCCACTTT. It specifies CASSEWGSGGSPLHF.

The gene calls are TRBV2 and TRBJ1-4; TRBD1 might be the D (6 bases). Between the trimmed V and J ends, which lost 5 bases and 4 bases, there was a span of 8 bases. The germline CDR1 and CDR2 sequences are SNHLY and FYNNEI. The CDR3 has 13 amino acids. CDR3 residues: CASSLDSNEKLFF. For the CDR3, the DNA is TGTGCCAGCAGTCTGGACAGTAATGAAAAACTGTTTTTT.

This chain connects TRBV7-3 to TRBJ1-1; D is unresolved. Looked up from germline, CDR1 is SGHTA and CDR2 is FQGTGA. Trimming removed 5 bases at V and 1 base at J, with 8 bases between. This CDR3 comprises 13 residues. The CDR3 region has the DNA TGTGCCAGCAGCCGAGGAGGGAACACTGAAGCTTTCTTT. Protein: CASSRGGNTEAFF.

The gene calls are TRBV13 and TRBJ2-3, with 10 nucleotides matching TRBD1. Germline CDR1 and CDR2: PRHDT and FYEKMQ (reference sequence). The CDR3 is 16 amino acids. The V gene end was trimmed by 2 bases and the J gene end by 3 bases; junction bases not matched to a gene: 5. CDR3 bases: TGTGCCAGCAGCTTAAGGGACAGGGGTCTTACAGATACGCAGTATTTT. Translated, it gives CASSLRDRGLTDTQYF.